The clone carrying this T cell receptor beta chain was recorded once. Its specificity is not known. The data belong to a study of shared clonotypes between healthy human individuals. The CDR3 contains 17 residues. J was trimmed by 0 bases and V by 0 bases; bases with no gene match: 3. Per the germline V gene, CDR1 is KGHSH and CDR2 is LQKENI. General study findings and limits: Although depth was large, rarefaction showed that sequencing of the sorted subsets was incomplete.

The data were produced by immunoSEQ multiplex PCR, yet TCRdb's version contains in-frame clones alone and is incomplete. Here the sample spans around 2.3 million clones, almost 96% being singletons. Study donors comprised healthy, HIV-negative adults devoid of recent acute infection or vaccination. The chain employs TRBV18 and TRBJ2-1; 9 positions match TRBD1. The source of this sequence is a young man in good health. The sample was naive CD4+ T cells sorted from blood. As for subset: CD45RA+ positively selected. The CDR3 loop reads CASSPPVTGGSYNEQFF. The CDR3 coding sequence is TGTGCCAGCTCACCACCGGTGACAGGGGGCTCCTACAATGAGCAGTTCTTC.